This TCR beta chain derives from a study of T cell responses to AZD1222 COVID-19 vaccine (dated by TCRdb to the early 2020s). With respect to the entire study: AZD1222 recipients whose second dose came at about 4 weeks and those whose second dose came at about 12 weeks were combined into one group, since spike-specific TCR depth and breadth did not differ between the two schedules. A total of just over 230 trial participants underwent TCR sequencing, of whom nearly 210 had received two doses of AZD1222 and some 25 had received two doses of the MenACWY control vaccine. Trial participants were enrolled into age subgroups of 18-55, 56-69 and 70-plus years, which contained roughly 150, 30 and 60 TCR-sequenced participants, respectively.

On this clone: Its antigen target is currently unknown. The input lacks base qualities; no much larger clone sits a single base away.

General conclusions and limits of the study: Most participants were white British and females outnumbered males, and the authors suggested that clonal diversity may have been underestimated. CD4 TCRs associated with the vaccine covered the entire spike protein, and the dominant responses were in regions 160-218 and 743-854. No day 14 peak-response samples were available, so repertoires were characterized only after the peak T cell response. The 56-69-year group was small, and its depth increase did not reach significance, likely because of low power. Reportedly, almost half of the unique spike-specific TCRs recognized epitopes lying outside the regions that are mutated in the B.1.351 and B.1.1.7 variants. Only five to seven AZD1222 recipients were SARS-CoV-2 seropositive at baseline, limiting conclusions about previously exposed vaccinees. After two AZD1222 doses, both the breadth and the depth of spike-specific TCRs were significantly higher than at day 0 and than in MenACWY recipients.

The CDR3 regions of human TCRbeta chains were analyzed by immunosequencing. On the study's bioinformatics: TCRs in the repertoires were compared against a reference library of SARS-CoV-2-specific TCRs that had been generated with the MIRA antigen-specificity platform. Breadth was defined as the fraction of unique TCRs that were SARS-CoV-2-associated. Depth was defined as the fraction of total T cells that were SARS-CoV-2-associated. Using the MIRA data, each spike-specific TCR was mapped to the spike region that the TCR reacts to and placed in a CD4 or CD8 class. Log10-transformed breadth and depth values were compared by one-way ANOVA with Sidak's multiple comparisons tests. In its TCRdb copy, this immuneACCESS table keeps in-frame sequences only and misses some clones. Where compared with another copy, unresolved V genes explain less than half of these, and the others have no known cause. The V and J calls and clone size were taken over from that table, and D and trimming were inferred from the DNA. The sample yields approximately 99,000 clones; 70% to 90% were counted once. Together, the top ten hold less than 3.5% of the sample.

V has 4 bases trimmed and J has 0 bases trimmed; junction bases matching no gene number 6. Measured from the cysteine to the phenylalanine, the CDR3 is 17 residues long. The only DNA kept is the CDR3, 51 bases in frame from the first base. As encoded in the germline V gene (reference sequence), CDR1 is LGHDT while CDR2 is YNNKEL. The time point label of this sample denotes: baseline before first vaccination. The vaccinee samples were drawn from two UK trials, COV001 and COV002, one of which was a single-blind randomized controlled phase 2/3 trial testing AZD1222 (ChAdOx1 nCoV-19) in healthy adults. Trial participant PBMC samples were collected at day 0 and day 28 after the second dose for TCRbeta chain sequencing.

The receptor comes from an adult in good health. Here the sequenced sample was peripheral blood, taken on day 0 of AZD1222 vaccination. This receptor chain uses TRBV3-1 (or the pseudogene TRBV3-2) and TRBJ1-1, with 12 middle bases fitting TRBD1. The CDR3 amino acid sequence is: CASSPGGTGGLNTEAFF. The DNA reads TGTGCCAGCAGCCCAGGGGGGACAGGGGGCCTGAACACTGAAGCTTTCTTT.